Each of the 3 T cell receptor beta chains below was sequenced from the same sample in a study of PD-L1 blockade in urothelial cancer. The method was immunoSEQ multiplex PCR; TCRdb's version includes in-frame clones alone and lacks a portion of them. The sample has approximately 80,000 clones, around 76% seen once; the top ten hold over 7.5%. The material sequenced was PBMCs, taken around atezolizumab (anti-PD-L1) treatment. These receptors came from a man in his 70s with urothelial cancer.

V gene TRBV19 combines with J gene TRBJ1-6, with 8 bases lining up with TRBD1. The J segment lost 0 bases and the V segment lost 6 bases, leaving 4 bases of the junction unmatched. Germline values: CDR1 LNHDA, CDR2 SQIVND (reference sequence). The CDR3 has 16 amino acids. CDR3 loop: CASRNRGSSYNSPLHF. CDR3 DNA sequence: TGTGCCAGTAGGAACAGGGGGAGCTCCTATAATTCACCCCTCCACTTT. The entire variable domain, with the rest obtained from reference TRBV19 and TRBJ1-6, is as follows: DGGITQSPKYLFRKEGQNVTLSCEQNLNHDAMYWYRQDPGQGLRLIYYSQIVNDFQKGDIAEGYSVSREKKESFPLTVTSAQKNPTAFYLCASRNRGSSYNSPLHFGNGTRLTVT.

This CDR3 is CASSLVPPGMSYNEQFF. The CDR3 DNA follows: TGTGCCAGCAGCTTAGTGCCCCCGGGAATGTCCTACAATGAGCAGTTCTTC. The genes are TRBV7-8 and TRBJ2-1, with a tentative D call TRBD2 (5 bases). The CDR3 runs 17 residues. The germline gives CDR1 SGHVS, CDR2 FQNEAQ. V gave up 1 base and J gave up 1 base, with 14 bases separating them.

The V and J genes are TRBV19 and TRBJ1-2; TRBD1 matches at 8 bases. Germline CDR1 is LNHDA and CDR2 is SQIVND (reference sequence). J gave up 3 bases and V 6 bases, and 6 bases lay outside the gene matches. The CDR3 is 14 amino acids. In DNA form, the CDR3 reads TGTGCCAGTAGGAAGACAGGGGCAGACTATGGCTACACCTTC. This translates into CASRKTGADYGYTF.